This T cell receptor beta chain was found in a study of blood T cell repertoires in COVID-19. Overall study: Acute-phase and convalescent COVID-19 samples originated in the United States, Italy and Spain. Nucleic acid was either cDNA or gDNA, and it came from T cells, B-cell-depleted T cells, or PBMCs.

Per the original data handling: Estimated nucleated cell counts came from reference gene primer amplification. Only in-frame clones appear in the TCRdb table, and some are missing; sequencing was by immunoSEQ multiplex PCR. That table supplies the V and J calls and clone size; D and trimming were determined from the DNA. The data hold more than 250,000 clones, with over 65% observed a single time. Germline V gene lookup returns CDR1 SGHRS and CDR2 YFSETQ. The V and J ends lost 5 bases and 4 bases, in that order; junction bases with no gene match: 4. This CDR3 spans 15 amino acids. The sample consisted of peripheral blood. This receptor was taken from a man aged 55 to 69 who had recovered from COVID-19. The chain has TRBV5-1 and TRBJ2-2, with TRBD2 identical over 11 bases. CDR3 in DNA: TGCGCCAGCAGTCAGCTAGCGGGGGGCACCGGGGAGCTGTTTTTT. This gives the protein CASSQLAGGTGELFF.